This is a list of T cell receptor beta chains from one sample in a study of blood T cells in healthy people across ages. TCRdb passed the 5' RACE reads through MiXCR, listing each CDR3 protein once. The table has about 760,000 distinct CDR3 sequences, about 25% seen once. In addition, the sample was reused for a study of T cells of mothers and their children.

The sequencing sample was made of blood. The receptor source for this set is a boy under 18 in good health. Each CDR3 is given with its conserved first and last residue. Fields, in order: J gene, V gene, D gene, clone size, CDR3 DNA, CDR3 protein. D genes are given only for firm matches. Size is stated for part of the rows, as once, few or many counts, or as a class when the clone is expanded.

>TRBJ2-3|TRBV7-9|.|.
TGTGCCAGCAGCTCAGCTTTGGTGGGGGATACGCAGTATTTT
CASSSALVGDTQYF
>TRBJ1-4|TRBV28|.|.
TGTGCCAGCAGTACCCCTCTCGGGGAAAAACTGTTTTTT
CASSTPLGEKLFF
>TRBJ2-1|TRBV19|TRBD2|few
TGTGCCAGTAGTATAGTGAGCGGGAGCACCGGGCTTGAGCAGTTCTTC
CASSIVSGSTGLEQFF
>TRBJ2-5|TRBV5-6|TRBD2|.
TGTGCCAGCACCCAGGAGGCTAGCGGGAAGAAAGAGACCCAGTACTTC
CASTQEASGKKETQYF
>TRBJ2-3|TRBV6-1|.|.
TGTGCCAGCATCTCCCGGGATCGTGGCGCAGATACGCAGTATTTT
CASISRDRGADTQYF
>TRBJ2-5|TRBV7-8|TRBD2|.
TGTGCCAGCAGCTGGGGGAGACTAGCGGGAGATGAGGAGACCCAGTACTTC
CASSWGRLAGDEETQYF
>TRBJ2-7|TRBV5-6|.|few
TGTGCCAGCCGGGCACGGGACTCCTACGAGCAGTACTTC
CASRARDSYEQYF
>TRBJ2-7|TRBV28|.|.
TGTGCCAGCAGTTTGGTGCGAGGAATGTTCGAGCAGTACTTC
CASSLVRGMFEQYF
>TRBJ1-2|TRBV6-6|.|few
TGTGCCAGCAGTTCATCGGCAGGGACCAATGGCTACACCTTC
CASSSSAGTNGYTF
>TRBJ2-3|TRBV7-9|.|many
TGTGCCAGCAGCAGAAGCACAGATACGCAGTATTTT
CASSRSTDTQYF
>TRBJ1-4|TRBV12-5|TRBD1|few
TGTGCTAGTGGGACAGGGGGCTCAACTAATGAAAAACTGTTTTTT
CASGTGGSTNEKLFF
>TRBJ2-5|TRBV5-1|.|.
TGCGCCAGCAGCTTGGCCGCAGAAGAGCAGTACTTC
CASSLAAEEQYF
>TRBJ2-3|TRBV28|.|.
TGTGCCAGCAGTTTCACCTCCCCAGATACGCAGTATTTT
CASSFTSPDTQYF
>TRBJ2-7|TRBV18|TRBD2|few
TGTGCCAGCTCACCTTGGACTAGCGGGACCTCCTACGAGCAGTACTTC
CASSPWTSGTSYEQYF
>TRBJ1-3|TRBV4-1|TRBD1|.
TGCGCCAGCAGCCAAGAGGACAGGACATCTTGGAACACCATATATTTT
CASSQEDRTSWNTIYF
>TRBJ2-1|TRBV20-1|.|.
TGCAGTGCTAGCCCCTTAGCGGCCAGCTCCTACAATGAGCAGTTCTTC
CSASPLAASSYNEQFF
>TRBJ1-4|TRBV11-3|.|.
TGTGCCAGCAGCCGGGAGGCGGGAGAAAAACTGTTTTTT
CASSREAGEKLFF
>TRBJ1-3|TRBV27|.|few
TGTGCCAGCAGTTTATCCCCCGGTCCGGGATTAGCTGGAAACACCATATATTTT
CASSLSPGPGLAGNTIYF
>TRBJ2-5|TRBV29-1|.|.
TGCAGCGTTGAATTAGGGAACTTGGAACAAGAGACCCAGTACTTC
CSVELGNLEQETQYF
>TRBJ2-3|TRBV4-1|TRBD2|few
TGCGCCAGCAGCCCGATAGCGGGAGGCACAGATACGCAGTATTTT
CASSPIAGGTDTQYF
>TRBJ2-3|TRBV13|.|few
TGTGCCAGCAGCCCCACCCGCGGAACAGATACGCAGTATTTT
CASSPTRGTDTQYF
>TRBJ2-1|TRBV5-1|TRBD2|few
TGCGCCAGCAGCCCGAGGACTAGCGGGGGTGGGAATGAGCAGTTCTTC
CASSPRTSGGGNEQFF
>TRBJ1-1|TRBV29-1|TRBD1|many
TGCAGCGTTGAGGGACAGCTGAACACTGAAGCTTTCTTT
CSVEGQLNTEAFF
>TRBJ2-1|TRBV7-9|.|few
TGTGCCAGCAGCTTAGAGGTAAACGGGCAGTTCTTC
CASSLEVNGQFF
>TRBJ1-2|TRBV20-1|TRBD1|.
TGCAGTGCTCGACTAGCCGGGACAGGGGAGGGCTATGGCTACACCTTC
CSARLAGTGEGYGYTF
>TRBJ1-5|TRBV5-1|TRBD1|.
TGCGCCAGCAAAACAGGGGGATACACAGATACGCAGCATTTT
CASKTGGYTDTQHF
>TRBJ2-3|TRBV5-1|TRBD2|.
TGCGCCAGCGGGACTAGCGGGGGCACAGATACGCAGTATTTT
CASGTSGGTDTQYF